One T cell receptor (beta chain) is described in this entry. Antigen unknown. Primed by a sample-barcoded 5' primer and a J-beta primer mix, a second PCR proceeded for about 7 to 12 cycles. From the 5' RACE reads, TCRdb called clonotypes with MiXCR, one entry per CDR3 protein. The data contain about 780,000 distinct CDR3 sequences, roughly 46% of them singletons. The authors drew approximately 9 milliliters of peripheral blood from each donor. Each sample used at least 6 million PBMCs. These data are taken from a study of blood T cells in healthy people across ages. Whole-study findings and limits: Diversity was higher, and naive CD4+ cells more numerous, in long-lived donors than in aged donors.

Deletions cut 7 bases from V and 3 bases from J, with 15 bases between. CDR3 length equals 15 residues. Sequencing used blood. V gene TRBV12-3 or TRBV12-4 combines with J gene TRBJ1-4; D ambiguous. The sequence derives from a man aged 80 or over in good health. CDR3 residues: CASTGPGVANEKLFF. In DNA, the CDR3 is TGTGCCAGCACCGGCCCCGGGGTTGCTAATGAAAAACTGTTTTTT.